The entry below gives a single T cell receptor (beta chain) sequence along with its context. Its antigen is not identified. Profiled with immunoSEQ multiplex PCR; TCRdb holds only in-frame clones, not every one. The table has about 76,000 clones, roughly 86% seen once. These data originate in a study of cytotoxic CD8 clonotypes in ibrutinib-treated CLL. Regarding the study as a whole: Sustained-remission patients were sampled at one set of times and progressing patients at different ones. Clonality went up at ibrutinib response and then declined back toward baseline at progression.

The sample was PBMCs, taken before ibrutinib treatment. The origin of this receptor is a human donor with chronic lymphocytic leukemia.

The CDR3 region has the DNA TGTGCCAGCAGTTCCCGGGACAGAAAAGGCTACACCTTC. It is translated as CASSSRDRKGYTF. The gene calls are TRBV6-1 and TRBJ1-2; 7 bases match TRBD1. CDR1 MNHNS and CDR2 SASEGT come from the germline V gene. Trimming removed 5 bases from V and 8 bases from J; junction bases left unmatched: 8. CDR3 length: 13 residues.